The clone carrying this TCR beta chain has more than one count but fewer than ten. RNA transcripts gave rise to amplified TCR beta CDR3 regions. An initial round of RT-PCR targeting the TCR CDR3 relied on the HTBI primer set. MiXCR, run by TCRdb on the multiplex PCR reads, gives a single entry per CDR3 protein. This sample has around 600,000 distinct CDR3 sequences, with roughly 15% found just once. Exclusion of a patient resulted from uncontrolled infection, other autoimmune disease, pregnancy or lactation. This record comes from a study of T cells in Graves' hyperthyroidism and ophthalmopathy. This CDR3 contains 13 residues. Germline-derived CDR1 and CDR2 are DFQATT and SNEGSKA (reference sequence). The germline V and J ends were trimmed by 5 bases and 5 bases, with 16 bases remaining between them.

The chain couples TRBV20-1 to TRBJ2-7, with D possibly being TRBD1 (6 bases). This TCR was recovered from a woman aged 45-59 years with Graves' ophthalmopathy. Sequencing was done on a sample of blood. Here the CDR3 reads CSAEDRYLHEQYF. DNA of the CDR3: TGCAGTGCTGAGGACAGATATCTACACGAGCAGTACTTC.